These 26 T cell receptor beta chains came from one sample sequenced in a study of blood T cell repertoires in COVID-19. TCRdb's table, derived via immunoSEQ multiplex PCR, lists solely in-frame clones and lacks some. The sample records a few hundred thousand clones, approximately 83% being singletons. The sample taken for sequencing was PBMCs or T cells enriched from blood (not recorded which). The receptors stem from a woman aged 40 to 50 with acute COVID-19.

A remark on this clone: The sample holds other DNA sequences that translate to the same CDR3. The V call is TRBV28, the J call TRBJ2-7; weak D call: TRBD2 (5 bases). V dropped 5 bases and J dropped 2 bases, with 19 bases sitting between them. The CDR3 spans 16 residues. CDR1 is MDHEN, CDR2 SYDVKM, per germline. In DNA, the CDR3 is TGTGCCAGCAGTCCCCCCGCGGGCGGAATAACCTACGAGCAGTACTTC. It is translated as CASSPPAGGITYEQYF.

DNA for the CDR3: TGTGCCAGCTCACCCTCAGGGGAGGGATTTGATGGCTACACCTTC. Translated: CASSPSGEGFDGYTF. The chain joins TRBV18 to TRBJ1-2, with D maybe TRBD1 (6 bases). The CDR3 consists of 15 residues. V was cut by 3 bases and J by 6 bases, with 17 bases left in between. CDR1 KGHSH and CDR2 LQKENI come from the germline V gene.

The chain uses TRBV10-3 and TRBJ1-1, with 7 bases fitting TRBD1. CDR1 and CDR2 from the germline V gene are ENHRY and SYGVKD. This CDR3 spans 13 amino acids. V dropped 0 bases and J dropped 8; count of bases not matched to a gene: 3. The CDR3 DNA is TGTGCCATCAGTGAGTCGGACAGGTCGGAAGCTTTCTTT. Translated, it gives CAISESDRSEAFF.

The chain carries TRBV21-1 and TRBJ2-3; the table's TRBD1 call for D was not verified on the DNA. TRBV21-1 is reported as a pseudogene. The CDR3 has 17 residues. The CDR3 protein is CASPQNKCRGLGDTQYF. The CDR3 DNA is TGTGCCAGCCCCCAAAATAAGTGTAGGGGATTGGGAGATACGCAGTATTTT.

This clone was counted a single time. The gene calls are TRBV12-3 or TRBV12-4 and TRBJ2-1, with 7 nucleotides matching TRBD1. This CDR3 comprises 12 residues. The ends lost 8 bases at V and 5 bases at J; junction bases unmatched: 3. The DNA for the CDR3 is TGTGCCAGCCGGGACAGTAACAATGAGCAGTTCTTC. The encoded protein is CASRDSNNEQFF.

The rearrangement links TRBV15 to TRBJ2-2; TRBD2 agrees at 11 bases. Trimming cost V 9 bases and J 4 bases; bases outside gene matches: 4. Germline CDR1 and CDR2: LNHNV and YYDKDF (reference sequence). The CDR3 contains 14 residues. The DNA for the CDR3 is TGTGCCACAGCCGGGACTAGCGGCACCGGGGAGCTGTTTTTT. This gives the protein CATAGTSGTGELFF.

The table lists this clone with a count of one. V usage is TRBV10-3 and J usage is TRBJ2-7, with TRBD2 matching 12 bases. Germline V gene data show CDR1 as ENHRY and CDR2 as SYGVKD. This CDR3 is 15 amino acids long. V shed 10 bases, J shed 2 bases, and the junction held 9 bases outside the gene matches. The CDR3 spells CANGTSGPRAYEQYF. In DNA, the CDR3 is TGTGCCAACGGGACTAGCGGGCCAAGGGCCTACGAGCAGTACTTC.

The rearrangement joins TRBV5-6 to TRBJ2-4; D is perhaps TRBD1 (6 bases). The length of the CDR3 is 17 residues. The germline V gene encodes CDR1 SGHDT and CDR2 YYEEEE. Between the trimmed V and J ends, which lost 1 base and 5 bases, there was a span of 19 bases. CDR3 nucleotide sequence: TGTGCCAGCAGCTTGTCCCTCCAACAGGGTAGCGAAAACATTCAGTACTTC. It specifies CASSLSLQQGSENIQYF. The full variable domain, its missing parts supplied by reference TRBV5-6 and TRBJ2-4, is DAGVTQSPTHLIKTRGQQVTLRCSPKSGHDTVSWYQQALGQGPQFIFQYYEEEERQRGNFPDRFSGHQFPNYSSELNVNALLLGDSALYLCASSLSLQQGSENIQYFGAGTRLSVL.

In its sample, this clone was seen once. The V gene is TRBV5-1, the J gene TRBJ2-5, with a tentative D call TRBD2 (5 bases). CDR3 length: 11 residues. The ends were cut back, 5 bases at V and 4 bases at J, with 6 bases in the middle. CDR1 SGHRS and CDR2 YFSETQ come from the germline V gene. This chain's CDR3 is CASREGETQYF. CDR3 nucleotides: TGCGCCAGCAGAGAGGGAGAGACCCAGTACTTC.

In its sample, this clone was seen once. V gene TRBV5-1 combines with J gene TRBJ2-1; 8 nucleotides match TRBD2. The ends lost 2 bases at V and 5 bases at J; junction bases unmatched: 9. CDR3 length: 16 amino acids. The germline CDR1 and CDR2 sequences are SGHRS and YFSETQ. The CDR3 spells CASSFRIAGLDNEQFF. In nucleotides, the CDR3 is TGCGCCAGCAGCTTTCGGATAGCGGGACTCGACAATGAGCAGTTCTTC. Full variable domain (outside the CDR3, taken from reference TRBV5-1 and TRBJ2-1): KAGVTQTPRYLIKTRGQQVTLSCSPISGHRSVSWYQQTPGQGLQFLFEYFSETQRNKGNFPGRFSGRQFSNSRSEMNVSTLELGDSALYLCASSFRIAGLDNEQFFGPGTRLTVL.

The chain has TRBV5-4 and TRBJ2-3; 7 positions match TRBD1. Germline loops: CDR1 SGHNT, CDR2 YYREEE (reference sequence). The CDR3 has 15 residues. Trimming cost V 4 bases and J 4 bases; bases outside gene matches: 9. The CDR3 region has the DNA TGTGCCAGCAGCGTGAACAGGGGTGGTCCAGATACGCAGTATTTT. This encodes CASSVNRGGPDTQYF.

This sequence joins TRBV5-6 and TRBJ2-4; 7 nucleotides agree with TRBD1. Germline values: CDR1 SGHDT, CDR2 YYEEEE. The V and J ends lost 3 bases and 0 bases, in that order; junction bases with no gene match: 6. There are 16 residues in the CDR3. As DNA, the CDR3 is TGTGCCAGCAGCTCGGGACAGCTACTAGCCAAAAACATTCAGTACTTC. Protein sequence: CASSSGQLLAKNIQYF. Looking up the rest from reference TRBV5-6 and TRBJ2-4 gives the full variable domain: DAGVTQSPTHLIKTRGQQVTLRCSPKSGHDTVSWYQQALGQGPQFIFQYYEEEERQRGNFPDRFSGHQFPNYSSELNVNALLLGDSALYLCASSSGQLLAKNIQYFGAGTRLSVL.

The chain joins TRBV4-2 to TRBJ2-2; 10 bases line up with TRBD2. CDR1 LGHNA and CDR2 YNFKEQ come from the germline V gene. Trimming removed 4 bases from V and 3 bases from J; junction bases left unmatched: 8. The CDR3 runs 17 residues. The CDR3 DNA is TGTGCCAGCAGCCCCCTCGGGCTAGCGGGGGACACCGGGGAGCTGTTTTTT. Translated, it gives CASSPLGLAGDTGELFF.

The V and J genes are TRBV9 and TRBJ1-3; weak D call: TRBD1 (6 bases). CDR3 length: 15 amino acids. Per the germline V gene, CDR1 is SGDLS and CDR2 is YYNGEE. Between the trimmed V and J ends, which lost 0 bases and 2 bases, there was a span of 9 bases. The CDR3 DNA is TGTGCCAGCAGCGTAGGGCAGGGGCCTGGAAACACCATATATTTT. This sequence encodes CASSVGQGPGNTIYF.

The V call is TRBV12-3 or TRBV12-4, the J call TRBJ1-5; no firm D call. V was pared by 6 bases and J by 6 bases, with 9 bases between. CDR3 length: 12 residues. The chain's CDR3 is CASSPGSQPQHF. CDR3 nucleotide sequence: TGTGCCAGCAGCCCCGGGTCTCAGCCCCAGCATTTT.

The chain employs TRBV5-1 and TRBJ2-7; TRBD2 matches 8 bases. CDR3 length: 17 residues. Germline V lookup: CDR1 SGHRS, CDR2 YFSETQ. The J segment lost 0 bases and the V segment lost 1 base, leaving 9 bases of the junction unmatched. The CDR3 DNA follows: TGCGCCAGCAGCTTGACCGTTAGCGGGAAGAGCTCCTACGAGCAGTACTTC. Its translation is CASSLTVSGKSSYEQYF.

The V gene is TRBV10-2, the J gene TRBJ2-5; no clear D. Germline V gene data show CDR1 as WSHSY and CDR2 as SAAADI. This CDR3 is built from 16 residues. The ends were cut back, 1 base at V and 1 base at J, with 13 bases in the middle. CDR3 DNA sequence: TGCGCCAGCAGTGAGTTCCCGAGGAGTATCCAAGAGACCCAGTACTTC. Protein: CASSEFPRSIQETQYF.

This clone was observed once. The chain joins TRBV6-5 to TRBJ1-1, with 9 bases matching TRBD1. The CDR3 extends over 15 amino acids. Per the germline V gene, CDR1 is MNHEY and CDR2 is SVGAGI. The ends lost 6 bases at V and 1 base at J; junction bases unmatched: 6. The DNA of the CDR3 is TGTGCCAGCAGGGGAACAGGGGGCAAGAACACTGAAGCTTTCTTT. This sequence encodes CASRGTGGKNTEAFF.

This chain joins TRBV28 and TRBJ1-2; perhaps TRBD1 as D (5 bases). This CDR3 has 14 amino acids. The V end lost 4 bases, the J end lost 0 bases, and 9 bases lay between the germline ends. The germline gives CDR1 MDHEN, CDR2 SYDVKM. The CDR3 nucleotides are TGTGCCAGCAGTTGGGGGGGATCTAACTATGGCTACACCTTC. Translating it yields CASSWGGSNYGYTF.

This chain links TRBV10-2 with TRBJ1-1; TRBD1 is a possible D gene (6 bases). V lost 7 bases, J lost 5 bases, and 17 bases lay in between. The length of the CDR3 is 14 residues. Per the germline V gene, CDR1 is WSHSY and CDR2 is SAAADI. The CDR3 DNA reads as TGCGCCAGCAAATTAGCAGGGGTGGAAACTGAAGCTTTCTTT. Translation gives CASKLAGVETEAFF.

The CDR3 DNA reads TGTGCCAGCAGTTATCAGCGGACCTACAATGAGCAGTTCTTC. It codes for CASSYQRTYNEQFF. The chain couples TRBV28 to TRBJ2-1; D perhaps matches TRBD2 (5 bases). This CDR3 has 14 residues. Trimming took 4 bases from V and 2 from J, leaving 9 bases between them. Germline V CDR1 and CDR2: MDHEN, SYDVKM.

This rearrangement joins TRBV5-6 to TRBJ2-7; 7 bases map to TRBD2. The CDR3 is 14 residues long. Germline lookup yields CDR1 SGHDT and CDR2 YYEEEE. V dropped 4 bases and J dropped 9; count of bases not matched to a gene: 13. The chain's CDR3 is CASSPRGLVVGQYF. CDR3 DNA: TGTGCCAGCAGCCCACGAGGACTAGTAGTCGGGCAGTACTTC. The complete variable domain, with remaining parts taken from reference TRBV5-6 and TRBJ2-7, reads DAGVTQSPTHLIKTRGQQVTLRCSPKSGHDTVSWYQQALGQGPQFIFQYYEEEERQRGNFPDRFSGHQFPNYSSELNVNALLLGDSALYLCASSPRGLVVGQYFGPGTRLTVT.

This chain connects TRBV6-5 to TRBJ1-2; D possibly corresponds to TRBD1 (6 bases). The ends were cut back, 5 bases at V and 3 bases at J, with 13 bases in the middle. Germline V gene sequence: CDR1 MNHEY, CDR2 SVGAGI. The CDR3 consists of 14 residues. For the CDR3, the DNA is TGTGCCAGCAGTCTGTCCGGACAGCACTATGGCTACACCTTC. This translates into CASSLSGQHYGYTF.

The chain recombines TRBV9 with TRBJ2-5; D might be TRBD2 (7 bases). Germline lookup yields CDR1 SGDLS and CDR2 YYNGEE. V gave up 4 bases and J gave up 5 bases, with 27 bases separating them. The CDR3 has 18 amino acids. The CDR3 loop reads CASSSGREGGGPAETQYF. The DNA for the CDR3 is TGTGCCAGCAGCTCCGGAAGGGAGGGAGGGGGACCAGCGGAGACCCAGTACTTC.

V and J are TRBV5-1 and TRBJ2-3, with a possible D match to TRBD1 (6 bases). The CDR3 length is 16 residues. Trimming removed 0 bases at V and 4 bases at J, with 15 bases between. CDR1 is SGHRS, CDR2 YFSETQ, per germline. This CDR3 reads CASSLDGGSGADTQYF. In DNA form, the CDR3 reads TGCGCCAGCAGCTTGGATGGGGGCTCAGGCGCAGATACGCAGTATTTT. The whole variable domain, remainder taken from reference TRBV5-1 and TRBJ2-3, is KAGVTQTPRYLIKTRGQQVTLSCSPISGHRSVSWYQQTPGQGLQFLFEYFSETQRNKGNFPGRFSGRQFSNSRSEMNVSTLELGDSALYLCASSLDGGSGADTQYFGPGTRLTVL.

This sequence joins TRBV28 and TRBJ2-3; weak D call: TRBD2 (7 bases). Germline values: CDR1 MDHEN, CDR2 SYDVKM. CDR3 length equals 14 residues. V was trimmed by 5 bases and J by 10 bases, leaving 19 bases between them. DNA for the CDR3: TGTGCCAGCAGTCCGACCAGTCGGGGGGCGGCGCAGTATTTT. It codes for CASSPTSRGAAQYF.